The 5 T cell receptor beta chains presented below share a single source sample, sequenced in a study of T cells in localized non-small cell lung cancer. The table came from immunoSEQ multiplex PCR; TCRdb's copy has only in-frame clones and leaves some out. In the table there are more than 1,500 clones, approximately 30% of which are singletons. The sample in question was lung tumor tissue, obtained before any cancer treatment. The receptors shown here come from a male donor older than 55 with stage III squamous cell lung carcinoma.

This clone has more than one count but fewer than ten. CDR3 region: CASSLSGTSFDEQFF. The CDR3 DNA reads as TGTGCCAGCAGCTTGTCCGGGACTAGCTTCGATGAGCAGTTCTTC. The chain has TRBV11-3 and TRBJ2-1, with 9 bases lining up with TRBD2. The CDR3 runs 15 residues. CDR1 and CDR2 from the germline V gene are SGHNT and YENEEA. Trimming took 3 bases from V and 8 from J; bases not matched to a gene: 8. The whole variable domain, remainder taken from reference TRBV11-3 and TRBJ2-1, is EAGVVQSPRYKIIEKKQPVAFWCNPISGHNTLYWYLQNLGQGPELLIRYENEEAVDDSQLPKDRFSAERLKGVDSTLKIQPAELGDSAVYLCASSLSGTSFDEQFFGPGTRLTVL.

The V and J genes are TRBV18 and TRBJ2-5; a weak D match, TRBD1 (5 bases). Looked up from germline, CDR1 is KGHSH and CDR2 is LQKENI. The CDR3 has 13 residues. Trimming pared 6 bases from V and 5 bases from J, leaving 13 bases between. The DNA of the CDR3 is TGTGCCAGCTCCCCATCAGGGCGTGAGACCCAGTACTTC. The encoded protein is CASSPSGRETQYF.

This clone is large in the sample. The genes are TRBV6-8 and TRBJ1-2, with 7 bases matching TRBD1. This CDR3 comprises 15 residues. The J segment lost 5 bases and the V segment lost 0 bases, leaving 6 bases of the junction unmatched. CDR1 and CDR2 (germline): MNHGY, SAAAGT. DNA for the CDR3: TGTGCCAGCAGTTACTCCCTTACAGGGGTATATGGCTACACCTTC. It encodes CASSYSLTGVYGYTF.

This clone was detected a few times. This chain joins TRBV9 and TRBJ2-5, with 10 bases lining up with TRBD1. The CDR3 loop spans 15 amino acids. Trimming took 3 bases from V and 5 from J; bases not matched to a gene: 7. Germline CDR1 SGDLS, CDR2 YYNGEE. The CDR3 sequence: CASSARTGGRETQYF. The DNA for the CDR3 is TGTGCCAGCAGCGCCCGGACAGGGGGTAGGGAGACCCAGTACTTC.

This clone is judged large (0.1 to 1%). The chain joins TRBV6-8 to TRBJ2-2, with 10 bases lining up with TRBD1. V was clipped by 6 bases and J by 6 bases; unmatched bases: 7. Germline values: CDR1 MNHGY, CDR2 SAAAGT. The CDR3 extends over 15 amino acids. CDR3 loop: CASRLSGQGAGELFF. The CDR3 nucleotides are TGTGCCAGCAGGCTTTCCGGACAGGGGGCCGGGGAGCTGTTTTTT.